These T cell receptor beta chains were read from a single sample in a study of T cell repertoires in cytomegalovirus infection. A single record per CDR3 protein comes from TCRdb applying MiXCR to the reads. The table lists 490,000 or so distinct CDR3 sequences, about 11% of them singletons. Sequencing was carried out using PBMCs. The receptors were sampled from a human donor in good health (CMV status not recorded). Some clones in this sample may be carry-over from other donors' samples. Both conserved end residues are part of each CDR3. The D gene is left open where the match is weak. Size is stated for part of the rows, as once, few or many counts, or as a class when the clone is expanded.

CDR3	DNA	V	J	size	D
CASSYGQTNSPLHF	TGTGCCAGCAGTTACGGGCAGACTAATTCACCCCTCCACTTT	TRBV6-5	TRBJ1-6	NA	NA
CASSLDGDYNSPLHF	TGCGCCAGCAGCCTCGACGGAGACTATAATTCACCCCTCCACTTT	TRBV5-1	TRBJ1-6	NA	NA
CASSLTASGTEAFF	TGTGCCAGCAGCTTAACCGCCTCGGGTACTGAAGCTTTCTTT	TRBV7-2	TRBJ1-1	many	NA
CAISELPGLGVGNQPQHF	TGTGCCATCAGTGAGTTACCGGGCCTGGGAGTTGGGAATCAGCCCCAGCATTTT	TRBV10-3	TRBJ1-5	NA	NA
CASSLGPGGGTDTQYF	TGTGCCAGCAGCTTAGGCCCTGGCGGGGGAACTGATACGCAGTATTTT	TRBV7-8	TRBJ2-3	NA	TRBD2
CASGLGYQNVEQFF	TGTGCTAGTGGTTTAGGGTACCAGAATGTCGAGCAGTTCTTC	TRBV12-5	TRBJ2-1	few	NA
CASSPGRVEGYTF	TGTGCCAGCAGCCCTGGGCGGGTGGAGGGCTACACCTTC	TRBV7-2	TRBJ1-2	many	NA
CASSLGARTGGGQETQYF	TGCGCCAGCAGCTTGGGAGCGAGGACAGGGGGCGGACAAGAGACCCAGTACTTC	TRBV5-1	TRBJ2-5	NA	TRBD1
CASSWSGYSGNTIYF	TGTGCCAGCAGCTGGTCAGGGTACTCTGGAAACACCATATATTTT	TRBV7-9	TRBJ1-3	few	NA
CASSWAGGYEQYF	TGTGCCAGCAGTTGGGCGGGAGGTTACGAGCAGTACTTC	TRBV28	TRBJ2-7	many	TRBD2
CASSRPRDSTEAFF	TGTGCCAGCAGCCGACCCCGGGACAGCACTGAAGCTTTCTTT	TRBV4-2	TRBJ1-1	NA	TRBD1
CAISEWTGTSGYNEQFF	TGTGCCATCAGTGAGTGGACCGGGACTAGCGGTTACAATGAGCAGTTCTTC	TRBV10-3	TRBJ2-1	many	TRBD2
CASISRTDPNEKLFF	TGTGCCAGTATCTCGCGGACGGATCCAAATGAAAAACTGTTTTTT	TRBV19	TRBJ1-4	many	NA
CASKRIGGSSLSSYNEQFF	TGTGCCAGTAAAAGGATTGGGGGGTCTAGCCTAAGCTCCTACAATGAGCAGTTCTTC	TRBV19	TRBJ2-1	many	NA
CSATRTGNTIYF	TGCAGTGCTACTCGGACTGGAAACACCATATATTTT	TRBV20-1	TRBJ1-3	many	NA
CATSDPRFDSGANVLTF	TGTGCCACCAGTGATCCGAGGTTCGACTCTGGGGCCAACGTCCTGACTTTC	TRBV24-1	TRBJ2-6	many	NA
CATSRVSRGGTSYNEQFF	TGTGCCACCAGCAGAGTTTCGAGGGGCGGAACCTCCTACAATGAGCAGTTCTTC	TRBV15	TRBJ2-1	NA	NA
CASRESYEQYF	TGTGCCAGCAGGGAATCCTACGAGCAGTACTTC	TRBV2	TRBJ2-7	few	NA
CASITEVGTEAFF	TGTGCCAGCATTACGGAGGTGGGCACTGAAGCTTTCTTT	TRBV28	TRBJ1-1	many	NA
CASSLYGNTGELFF	TGTGCCAGCAGCTTATACGGGAACACCGGGGAGCTGTTTTTT	TRBV5-8	TRBJ2-2	few	NA
CSVRPGFTKNIQYF	TGCAGCGTTCGGCCAGGGTTCACCAAAAACATTCAGTACTTC	TRBV29-1	TRBJ2-4	NA	NA
CASSFSIGTAQETQYF	TGTGCCAGCAGCTTTTCCATCGGGACAGCTCAAGAGACCCAGTACTTC	TRBV5-6	TRBJ2-5	NA	TRBD1
CSAGQGQSGYTF	TGCAGTGCTGGACAGGGTCAGAGCGGCTACACCTTC	TRBV20-1	TRBJ1-2	NA	TRBD1
CASSPQGTGTEAFF	TGTGCCAGCAGCCCTCAGGGCACGGGCACTGAAGCTTTCTTT	TRBV7-6	TRBJ1-1	few	NA
CASSLAGLNNEQFF	TGTGCCAGCAGTCTGGCAGGTCTAAACAATGAGCAGTTCTTC	TRBV2	TRBJ2-1	many	NA
CSARAGRGRGYTF	TGCAGTGCTAGAGCGGGACGGGGCCGGGGCTACACCTTC	TRBV20-1	TRBJ1-2	NA	NA